The 26 T cell receptor beta chains below come from one sample, sequenced in a study of blood T cell repertoires in COVID-19. The data were produced by immunoSEQ multiplex PCR, yet TCRdb's version contains in-frame clones alone and is incomplete. This table has 120,000 to 150,000 clones, approximately 84% appearing once. Source material: peripheral blood. All receptors come from a human donor in a cohort sampled during active COVID-19.

The chain joins TRBV19 to TRBJ1-6; D is perhaps TRBD1 (6 bases). Trimming stripped 7 bases from V and 7 bases from J, with 14 bases between. In germline, CDR1 is LNHDA, CDR2 SQIVND (reference sequence). The CDR3 has 14 amino acids. The CDR3 sequence is CASNGGQLNSPLHF. In DNA, the CDR3 is TGTGCCAGTAACGGCGGACAGCTCAATTCACCCCTCCACTTT.

V usage is TRBV11-2 and J usage is TRBJ2-4, with D perhaps given as TRBD1 or TRBD2 (5 bases each). There are 14 residues in the CDR3. Germline V gene data show CDR1 as SGHAT and CDR2 as FQNNGV. V dropped 5 bases and J dropped 6 bases, with 14 bases sitting between them. The CDR3 reads CASSLAGFLNIQYF. As DNA, the CDR3 is TGTGCCAGCAGCCTAGCAGGGTTCTTAAACATTCAGTACTTC.

This clone was observed a single time. The chain has TRBV12-5 and TRBJ1-5, with 7 bases identical to TRBD1. This CDR3 spans 16 amino acids. CDR1 is LGHNT and CDR2 is FRNRAP in the germline V gene. The junction had 9 bases not matched to a gene; V was cut back by 0 bases and J by 7 bases. The CDR3 sequence is CASGLVGQERIQPQHF. In DNA form, the CDR3 reads TGTGCTAGTGGTTTGGTAGGACAGGAGAGGATCCAGCCCCAGCATTTT. The full variable domain, with the rest looked up from reference TRBV12-5 and TRBJ1-5, is DARVTQTPRHKVTEMGQEVTMRCQPILGHNTVFWYRQTMMQGLELLAYFRNRAPLDDSGMPKDRFSAEMPDATLATLKIQPSEPRDSAVYFCASGLVGQERIQPQHFGDGTRLSIL.

The V and J genes are TRBV5-1 and TRBJ1-1, with TRBD1 as a possible D gene (6 bases). The CDR3 is 14 residues long. Germline V lookup: CDR1 SGHRS, CDR2 YFSETQ. V was trimmed by 0 bases and J by 3 bases, leaving 9 bases between them. The CDR3 region is CASSLETGHTEAFF. CDR3 nucleotide sequence: TGCGCCAGCAGCTTGGAAACAGGGCACACTGAAGCTTTCTTT.

In its sample, this clone was seen a few times. The CDR3 region is CASSLDGPRLFF. CDR3 in DNA: TGTGCCAGCAGTTTAGACGGCCCGAGGCTGTTTTTT. The rearrangement joins TRBV12-3 or TRBV12-4 to TRBJ1-4; D uncertain. The V end lost 1 base, the J end lost 14 bases, and 11 bases lay between the germline ends. This CDR3 has 12 residues.

The gene calls are TRBV5-1 and TRBJ2-1; 8 bases match TRBD2. The junction had 5 bases not matched to a gene; V was cut back by 0 bases and J by 9 bases. This CDR3 region has 14 residues. The germline CDR1 and CDR2 sequences are SGHRS and YFSETQ. The CDR3 region is CASSLGIAGLEQFF. CDR3 DNA: TGCGCCAGCAGCTTGGGGATAGCGGGGCTTGAGCAGTTCTTC.

The CDR3 reads CASSSTGGYDQPQHF. CDR3 nucleotides: TGTGCCAGCAGTTCTACAGGGGGCTACGATCAGCCCCAGCATTTT. The chain couples TRBV2 to TRBJ1-5; 9 nucleotides match TRBD1. CDR1 and CDR2 (germline): SNHLY, FYNNEI. V lost 5 bases, J lost 5 bases, and 7 bases stayed unmatched. This CDR3 is 15 amino acids long.

The genes are TRBV2 and TRBJ2-1, with 8 bases fitting TRBD2. The CDR3 covers 15 residues. The trim removed 7 bases at V and 3 bases at J, leaving 8 bases unmatched. Per the germline V gene, CDR1 is SNHLY and CDR2 is FYNNEI. CDR3 in amino acids: CASISGGAGYNEQFF. In DNA, the CDR3 is TGTGCCAGCATATCCGGGGGGGCCGGCTACAATGAGCAGTTCTTC.

In this sample, this clone turned up once. The DNA of the CDR3 is TGCGCCAGCAGCTTGGAGGGACAGGGGCAGTTGAGGACCGGGGAGCTGTTTTTT. As protein: CASSLEGQGQLRTGELFF. This rearrangement joins TRBV5-1 to TRBJ2-2, with 10 bases fitting TRBD1. The CDR3 spans 18 residues. The germline V gene has CDR1 SGHRS and CDR2 YFSETQ. The ends lost 0 bases at V and 5 bases at J; junction bases unmatched: 10.

As regards this clone: Relative to the germline gene, one junction end is altered; a read error may explain this. The chain is built from TRBV6-1 and TRBJ1-1; D is unclear. Germline values: CDR1 MNHNS, CDR2 SASEGT. The CDR3 is 14 residues long. The CDR3 DNA reads TGTGCCAGCAGAGAAGGGTACATGAACACTGAAGCTTTCTTT. It translates to CASREGYMNTEAFF.

The rearrangement uses TRBV7-2 and TRBJ2-1, with 16 bases identical to TRBD2. This CDR3 has 18 residues. After removal of 5 bases from V and 8 bases from J, the junction contained 12 bases not matched to a gene. Per germline, CDR1 SGHTA and CDR2 FQGNSA. In DNA form, the CDR3 reads TGTGCCAGCAGCCGCCCGGGACTAGCGGGGGGGCAGGGCCATGAGCAGTTCTTC. It encodes CASSRPGLAGGQGHEQFF.

With regard to this clone: This same CDR3 is encoded by further DNA sequences in the sample. V gene TRBV9 combines with J gene TRBJ2-5; possible D gene TRBD1, 5 bases. The V gene's germline CDR1 is SGDLS and CDR2 YYNGEE. The CDR3 length is 13 residues. The V end was cut by 2 bases, the J end by 2 bases, with 7 bases between. DNA of the CDR3: TGTGCCAGCAGCGTTCAGGGACAAGAGACCCAGTACTTC. This sequence encodes CASSVQGQETQYF.

The V and J genes are TRBV6-2 or TRBV6-3 and TRBJ2-2; 12 bases agree with TRBD2. The CDR3 has 17 amino acids. Germline V lookup: CDR1 MNHEY, CDR2 SVGEGT. The V segment lost 3 bases and the J segment 0 bases; nucleotides outside the gene matches: 2. In DNA, the CDR3 is TGTGCCAGCAGTTATCTAGCGGGGGGGCCGAACACCGGGGAGCTGTTTTTT. Its translation is CASSYLAGGPNTGELFF.

V is TRBV6-5 and J is TRBJ2-5; D possibly corresponds to TRBD1 (6 bases). Germline V gene sequence: CDR1 MNHEY, CDR2 SVGAGI. Trimming removed 2 bases at V and 9 bases at J, with 16 bases between. There are 14 residues in the CDR3. CDR3 residues: CASSYGQGKAPQYF. In DNA, the CDR3 is TGTGCCAGCAGTTACGGGCAGGGGAAGGCTCCCCAGTACTTC.

This clone occurred once. The V gene is TRBV20-1, the J gene TRBJ2-1, with 8 bases matching TRBD1. Trimming cost V 3 bases and J 7 bases; bases outside gene matches: 11. CDR1 is DFQATT, CDR2 SNEGSKA, per germline (reference sequence). The CDR3 totals 15 residues. CDR3 DNA sequence: TGCAGTGCTAGTCTACAAACAGGGGGTCGGAATGAGCAGTTCTTC. Translated, it gives CSASLQTGGRNEQFF.

The chain recombines TRBV4-3 with TRBJ2-3, with 10 positions matching TRBD2. CDR1 LGHNA and CDR2 YSLEER come from the germline V gene. The junction had 7 bases not matched to a gene; V was cut back by 3 bases and J by 4 bases. This CDR3 comprises 16 residues. CDR3 in amino acids: CASSQKSGGAADTQYF. The CDR3 DNA reads TGCGCCAGCAGCCAGAAAAGCGGGGGGGCGGCAGATACGCAGTATTTT.

The chain has TRBV5-5 and TRBJ2-5, with 7 positions matching TRBD1. The CDR3 has 14 amino acids. The trim removed 5 bases at V and 2 bases at J, leaving 6 bases unmatched. Germline V gene data show CDR1 as SGHKS and CDR2 as YYEKEE (reference sequence). DNA of the CDR3: TGTGCCAGCAGAGATACGACAGGGCAAGAGACCCAGTACTTC. It is translated as CASRDTTGQETQYF.

This CDR3 reads CASSMTGGSYNEQFF. Written as DNA, the CDR3 is TGTGCCAGCAGTATGACAGGAGGCTCCTACAATGAGCAGTTCTTC. This chain links TRBV9 with TRBJ2-1; the D gene is possibly TRBD1 (6 bases). Per germline, CDR1 SGDLS and CDR2 YYNGEE. V lost 5 bases, J lost 0 bases, and 12 bases lay in between. The CDR3 totals 15 residues.

CDR3 sequence (DNA): TGTGCCAGCTCGGGGGACAGGAGCTCTGGAAACACCATATATTTT. This translates into CASSGDRSSGNTIYF. V is TRBV25-1 and J is TRBJ1-3, with TRBD1 matching 8 bases. After removal of 8 bases from V and 0 bases from J, the junction contained 6 bases not matched to a gene. CDR1 and CDR2 (germline): MGHDK, SYGVNS. The CDR3 consists of 15 residues.

This clone came up once. Other DNA sequences of this sample code for an identical CDR3. CDR3 protein: CSARADNEQFF. The CDR3 region has the DNA TGCAGTGCTAGGGCTGACAATGAGCAGTTCTTC. The chain is built from TRBV20-1 and TRBJ2-1; D uncertain. CDR1 and CDR2 (germline): DFQATT, SNEGSKA (reference sequence). Trimming shortened V by 3 bases and J by 5 bases, and 5 bases separated the two germline ends. The CDR3 is 11 amino acids.

The chain joins TRBV6-2 or TRBV6-3 to TRBJ2-1; 10 positions agree with TRBD1. V was clipped by 6 bases and J by 6 bases; unmatched bases: 14. In germline, CDR1 is MNHEY, CDR2 SVGEGT. This CDR3 comprises 17 residues. CDR3 residues: CASSPYVWTGGSNEQFF. CDR3 DNA: TGTGCCAGCAGCCCTTACGTTTGGACAGGGGGGTCCAATGAGCAGTTCTTC.

This clone was recorded only once. This chain uses TRBV5-1 with TRBJ2-1; 9 bases line up with TRBD1. From germline, CDR1 is SGHRS and CDR2 YFSETQ. The CDR3 has 15 residues. The V gene end was trimmed by 4 bases and the J gene end by 6 bases; junction bases not matched to a gene: 8. The CDR3 bases are TGCGCCAGCAGCCCGGGGGACAGGGTGTCCAATGAGCAGTTCTTC. The encoded protein is CASSPGDRVSNEQFF.

This rearrangement joins TRBV3-1 (or the pseudogene TRBV3-2) to TRBJ2-2; D may be TRBD1 (6 bases). The germline V gene encodes CDR1 LGHDT and CDR2 YNNKEL (reference sequence). This CDR3 is built from 15 residues. The V end was cut by 4 bases, the J end by 2 bases, with 11 bases between. In DNA, the CDR3 is TGTGCCAGCAGCCCACGGGGACAAAACACCGGGGAGCTGTTTTTT. This sequence encodes CASSPRGQNTGELFF.

This clone was picked up one time. This rearrangement joins TRBV19 to TRBJ2-7; D is possibly TRBD2 (5 bases). The CDR3 has 13 amino acids. Germline loops: CDR1 LNHDA, CDR2 SQIVND (reference sequence). Trimming removed 11 bases at V and 4 bases at J, with 18 bases between. CDR3 loop: CASGIPGGYEQYF. In nucleotides, the CDR3 is TGTGCCTCGGGGATCCCGGGCGGATACGAGCAGTACTTC. Together with reference TRBV19 and TRBJ2-7, the CDR3 gives the full variable domain: DGGITQSPKYLFRKEGQNVTLSCEQNLNHDAMYWYRQDPGQGLRLIYYSQIVNDFQKGDIAEGYSVSREKKESFPLTVTSAQKNPTAFYLCASGIPGGYEQYFGPGTRLTVT.

The rearrangement links TRBV19 to TRBJ1-2; TRBD1 agrees at 7 bases. From germline, CDR1 is LNHDA and CDR2 SQIVND (reference sequence). The V segment lost 3 bases and the J segment 6 bases; nucleotides outside the gene matches: 4. CDR3 length equals 13 residues. The chain's CDR3 is CASSIVTGNGYTF. Written as DNA, the CDR3 is TGTGCCAGTAGTATTGTGACAGGGAATGGCTACACCTTC.

V and J are TRBV5-5 and TRBJ1-1; D is ambiguous. With 4 bases removed from V and 0 bases from J, the gap between germline ends came to 10 bases. The CDR3 is made up of 14 amino acids. Germline V gene data show CDR1 as SGHKS and CDR2 as YYEKEE (reference sequence). The CDR3 DNA follows: TGTGCCAGCAGCCCCTCCGTCCTGAACACTGAAGCTTTCTTT. This translates into CASSPSVLNTEAFF.